A single sample gave rise to the 28 T cell receptor beta chains below, sequenced in a study of T-cell reconstitution after alpha-beta-depleted transplantation in children. Preparing the TCRbeta library involved the use of unique molecular identifiers. TCRdb passed the PCR reads through MiXCR, listing each CDR3 protein once. The sample lists fewer than 550,000 distinct CDR3 sequences, roughly an eighth occurring once. This sample comprised PBMCs, mostly from graft donor cells, obtained 180 days after TCRalphabeta/CD19-depleted stem cell transplant. These receptors were taken from a female patient under 10 years old who had a stem cell transplant for aplastic anemia, so the T cells may come from the graft donor.

The chain recombines TRBV7-2 with TRBJ2-3; the D is unclear. Trimming shortened V by 3 bases and J by 1 base, and 11 bases separated the two germline ends. In germline, CDR1 is SGHTA, CDR2 FQGNSA. The CDR3 contains 15 residues. The CDR3 spells CASSFSASRTDTQYF. The DNA for the CDR3 is TGTGCCAGCAGCTTTTCGGCCTCTCGCACAGATACGCAGTATTTT.

This clonotype was seen only a few times. The gene calls are TRBV20-1 and TRBJ2-1, with 9 bases matching TRBD2. The CDR3 loop spans 15 amino acids. J lost 0 bases, V lost 5 bases, and 5 bases had no gene match. CDR1 and CDR2 (germline): DFQATT, SNEGSKA (reference sequence). CDR3: CSAPAGGLSYNEQFF. CDR3 bases: TGCAGTGCTCCAGCGGGGGGCCTCTCCTACAATGAGCAGTTCTTC.

In its sample, this clonotype was seen a few times. The V gene is TRBV6-5, the J gene TRBJ1-4; D gene uncertain. V was clipped by 2 bases and J by 0 bases, with 10 bases between them. In germline, CDR1 is MNHEY, CDR2 SVGAGI. The CDR3 runs to 16 residues. CDR3 DNA sequence: TGTGCCAGCAGTTACGCGTACAGTGCAACTAATGAAAAACTGTTTTTT. This sequence encodes CASSYAYSATNEKLFF.

This clonotype came up a few times. The chain carries TRBV11-1 and TRBJ2-3; 10 positions match TRBD2. Germline loops: CDR1 SGHAT, CDR2 FQDESV (reference sequence). The V and J ends lost 4 bases and 3 bases, in that order; junction bases with no gene match: 13. This CDR3 is 18 amino acids long. The CDR3 loop reads CASSWGDLAGVITDTQYF. As DNA, the CDR3 is TGTGCCAGCAGCTGGGGAGATCTAGCGGGGGTGATTACAGATACGCAGTATTTT.

The rearrangement uses TRBV7-3 and TRBJ1-1; D might be TRBD1 (6 bases). Germline CDR1 is SGHTA and CDR2 is FQGTGA. The CDR3 contains 15 residues. V was pared by 0 bases and J by 4 bases, with 12 bases between. The chain's CDR3 is CASSLTPGASTEAFF. DNA of the CDR3: TGTGCCAGCAGCTTAACACCAGGGGCGAGCACTGAAGCTTTCTTT.

The chain recombines TRBV4-1 with TRBJ1-6; maybe TRBD1 (5 bases). V lost 0 bases and J 10 bases, leaving 16 bases between the germline ends. The germline gives CDR1 MGHRA, CDR2 YSYEKL. The CDR3 covers 16 residues. The CDR3, as DNA: TGCGCCAGCAGCCAAGAGGGGGTAGGGAATAGGTCACCCCTCCACTTT. Protein product: CASSQEGVGNRSPLHF.

This clonotype was picked up many times. The rearrangement joins TRBV29-1 to TRBJ2-7; tentative D call: TRBD2 (5 bases). Germline V lookup: CDR1 SQVTM, CDR2 ANQGSEA. With 6 bases removed from V and 6 bases from J, the gap between germline ends came to 15 bases. The CDR3 consists of 12 residues. The CDR3 loop is CSVGEGGGEQYV. As DNA, the CDR3 is TGCAGCGTCGGGGAAGGAGGAGGCGAGCAGTACGTC.

This clonotype has just a few counts. V is TRBV11-2 and J is TRBJ2-5, with 9 bases identical to TRBD2. The CDR3 is 17 amino acids. The ends lost 0 bases at V and 1 base at J; junction bases unmatched: 6. Germline CDR1 is SGHAT and CDR2 is FQNNGV. CDR3: CASSLDRRLAVQETQYF. CDR3 DNA sequence: TGTGCCAGCAGCTTAGATAGGAGACTAGCGGTCCAAGAGACCCAGTACTTC.

The J gene is TRBJ1-2, the V gene TRBV11-2, with 10 bases aligning to TRBD1. This CDR3 comprises 15 residues. With V trimmed by 3 bases and J by 2 bases, 3 bases remained unmatched. Looked up from germline, CDR1 is SGHAT and CDR2 is FQNNGV. The CDR3 protein is CASSFPGQGNYGYTF. As DNA, the CDR3 is TGTGCCAGCAGCTTTCCGGGACAGGGGAACTATGGCTACACCTTC.

This clonotype was observed at least ten times. The chain uses TRBV20-1 and TRBJ1-1, with a weak D call TRBD1 (6 bases). The CDR3 totals 13 residues. V was trimmed by 0 bases and J by 7 bases, leaving 12 bases between them. Per germline, CDR1 DFQATT and CDR2 SNEGSKA (reference sequence). The CDR3 region is CSARDAQGNEAFF. The CDR3 nucleotides are TGCAGTGCTAGAGATGCGCAGGGGAATGAAGCTTTCTTT.

This clonotype was recorded at least ten times. V usage is TRBV6-2 or TRBV6-3 and J usage is TRBJ2-7; D might be TRBD2 (5 bases). V was pared by 3 bases and J by 3 bases, with 6 bases between. CDR3 length equals 12 residues. Per the germline V gene, CDR1 is MNHEY and CDR2 is SVGEGT. The CDR3 here is CASSYAGYEQYV. Written as DNA, the CDR3 is TGTGCCAGCAGTTATGCGGGCTACGAGCAGTACGTC.

This clonotype was detected a few times. The CDR3 bases are TGCAGCGTCGCGGGAAAAGCTAACACCGGGGAGCTGTTTTTT. It translates to CSVAGKANTGELFF. The genes are TRBV29-1 and TRBJ2-2; D possibly corresponds to TRBD2 (6 bases). This CDR3 has 14 amino acids. CDR1 is SQVTM and CDR2 is ANQGSEA in the germline V gene. V was shortened by 6 bases and J by 2 bases, with 13 bases between the two germline ends.

This clonotype was recorded many times. The chain links TRBV27 to TRBJ2-7, with 10 bases aligning to TRBD1. Germline V lookup: CDR1 MNHEY, CDR2 SMNVEV (reference sequence). The CDR3 is made up of 16 amino acids. Germline trimming cut 5 bases from V and 4 bases from J; bases unmatched to any gene: 11. The CDR3 DNA sequence: TGTGCCAGCAGTCCTAACGTTGACAGGGGGCGATACGAGCAGTACTTC. Translating gives CASSPNVDRGRYEQYF.

The chain carries TRBV4-2 and TRBJ2-7, with 7 positions matching TRBD2. There are 14 residues in the CDR3. In germline, CDR1 is LGHNA, CDR2 YNFKEQ. The CDR3 sequence is CARSPREDSYEQYV. CDR3 sequence (DNA): TGTGCCAGGAGCCCTCGGGAGGACTCCTACGAGCAGTACGTC.

The chain is built from TRBV19 and TRBJ2-5, with TRBD2 matching over 7 bases. V lost 4 bases, J lost 4 bases, and 9 bases stayed unmatched. CDR1 is LNHDA, CDR2 SQIVND, per germline (reference sequence). The length of the CDR3 is 15 residues. The CDR3, as DNA: TGTGCCAGTAGTACCCCTAGGACGGGGGGAGAGACCCAGTACTTC. Translating gives CASSTPRTGGETQYF.

The V and J genes are TRBV11-2 and TRBJ2-1; 12 bases map to TRBD2. The trim removed 0 bases at V and 4 bases at J, leaving 1 base unmatched. The CDR3 runs 16 residues. The germline gives CDR1 SGHAT, CDR2 FQNNGV. The CDR3 protein is CASSLELAGGYNEQFF. DNA of the CDR3: TGTGCCAGCAGCTTAGAACTAGCGGGAGGATACAATGAGCAGTTCTTC.

Only a few counts were recorded for this clonotype. The rearrangement links TRBV20-1 to TRBJ2-5; the match to TRBD2 covers 10 bases. The ends lost 6 bases at V and 1 base at J; junction bases unmatched: 11. CDR3 length: 16 residues. CDR1 DFQATT and CDR2 SNEGSKA come from the germline V gene (reference sequence). The CDR3 loop reads CSAKPTSGPFQETQYF. CDR3 in DNA: TGCAGTGCCAAACCGACTAGCGGGCCGTTCCAAGAGACCCAGTACTTC.

V usage is TRBV29-1 and J usage is TRBJ2-5; D is unresolved. This CDR3 is built from 16 residues. In germline, CDR1 is SQVTM, CDR2 ANQGSEA. V lost 6 bases and J 1 base, leaving 21 bases between the germline ends. CDR3 loop: CSVNDIWQTRQETQYF. The CDR3 DNA reads TGCAGCGTCAACGACATCTGGCAGACACGCCAAGAGACCCAGTACTTC.

This clonotype was found a few times. The chain recombines TRBV9 with TRBJ2-3; 8 nucleotides match TRBD2. Germline CDR1 and CDR2: SGDLS and YYNGEE. The V gene end was trimmed by 0 bases and the J gene end by 1 base; junction bases not matched to a gene: 4. The CDR3 runs to 16 residues. CDR3 sequence reads: CASSVVAGFRTDTQYF. In DNA form, the CDR3 reads TGTGCCAGCAGCGTAGTAGCGGGATTTCGCACAGATACGCAGTATTTT.

J is TRBJ2-3 and V is TRBV20-1; no clear D gene. The CDR3 loop spans 12 amino acids. V lost 6 bases and J lost 2, with 9 bases in between. Germline V gene data show CDR1 as DFQATT and CDR2 as SNEGSKA (reference sequence). CDR3 sequence: CSAPPFTDTQYF. CDR3 sequence (DNA): TGCAGTGCCCCCCCCTTCACAGATACGCAGTATTTT.

CDR3 sequence: CASSTDVPPDTQYF. The CDR3 nucleotides are TGTGCCAGCAGTACAGACGTACCGCCGGATACGCAGTATTTT. The V gene is TRBV6-2 or TRBV6-3, the J gene TRBJ2-3; D gene unclear. Germline CDR1 reads MNHEY; CDR2 reads SVGEGT. This CDR3 has 14 amino acids. The ends were cut back, 5 bases at V and 6 bases at J, with 15 bases in the middle.

The chain joins TRBV5-6 to TRBJ2-1; 9 nucleotides match TRBD2. Germline lookup yields CDR1 SGHDT and CDR2 YYEEEE. CDR3 size: 16 residues. The V and J ends lost 4 bases and 7 bases, in that order; junction bases with no gene match: 12. The CDR3 DNA follows: TGTGCCAGCAGCCACCTTGTTAGCGGGAGCCGGAATGAGCAGTTCTTC. Translating it yields CASSHLVSGSRNEQFF.

In its sample, this clonotype was seen a few times. The genes are TRBV11-3 and TRBJ2-7; 9 bases line up with TRBD2. The CDR3 covers 15 residues. Germline V gives CDR1 SGHNT, CDR2 YENEEA. Germline trimming cut 0 bases from V and 7 bases from J; bases unmatched to any gene: 7. The CDR3 DNA reads as TGTGCCAGCAGCTTAGATCTGCGGGAGGGGACGGAGCAGTACTTC. The encoded protein is CASSLDLREGTEQYF.

This clonotype was recorded a few times. This chain uses TRBV7-2 with TRBJ2-3; 10 bases fit TRBD2. The CDR3 covers 14 residues. The V gene's germline CDR1 is SGHTA and CDR2 FQGNSA. V shed 5 bases, J shed 10 bases, and the junction held 9 bases outside the gene matches. Here the CDR3 reads CASSPPSGGRAQYF. CDR3 DNA: TGTGCCAGCAGCCCACCTAGCGGGGGAAGGGCGCAGTATTTT. Filled out from reference TRBV7-2 and TRBJ2-3, the complete variable domain reads GAGVSQSPSNKVTEKGKDVELRCDPISGHTALYWYRQSLGQGLEFLIYFQGNSAPDKSGLPSDRFSAERTGGSVSTLTIQRTQQEDSAVYLCASSPPSGGRAQYFGPGTRLTVL.

This clonotype was detected only a few times. V and J are TRBV27 and TRBJ2-1; D unclear. In germline, CDR1 is MNHEY, CDR2 SMNVEV (reference sequence). V lost 6 bases to trimming and J lost 4 bases, with 10 bases between them. The CDR3 is made up of 13 amino acids. The CDR3 loop is CASSPWGYNEQFF. The CDR3 DNA is TGTGCCAGCAGCCCATGGGGTTACAATGAGCAGTTCTTC.

This clonotype was seen many times. The rearrangement joins TRBV10-3 to TRBJ1-3; D might be TRBD1 (6 bases). The V gene lost 5 bases and the J gene lost 0 bases, with 11 bases spanning the gap. CDR1 and CDR2 from the germline V gene are ENHRY and SYGVKD. The CDR3 runs to 15 residues. The CDR3 here is CAISQGSRSGNTIYF. The DNA for the CDR3 is TGTGCCATCAGTCAGGGGAGTCGCTCTGGAAACACCATATATTTT.

The genes are TRBV7-9 and TRBJ2-3, with D unresolved. The V gene's germline CDR1 is SEHNR and CDR2 FQNEAQ (reference sequence). V lost 8 bases and J lost 6, with 12 bases in between. The CDR3 is made up of 12 amino acids. The CDR3 reads CASVLLGDTQYF. In DNA form, the CDR3 reads TGTGCCAGCGTACTACTTGGCGATACGCAGTATTTT.

The chain is built from TRBV28 and TRBJ2-2, with 8 bases fitting TRBD2. With V trimmed by 6 bases and J by 9 bases, 6 bases remained unmatched. The CDR3 covers 13 residues. The germline CDR1 and CDR2 sequences are MDHEN and SYDVKM. CDR3 in DNA: TGTGCCAGCAGGCCCCGCGGGGGGTGGGAGCTGTTTTTT. Protein product: CASRPRGGWELFF.